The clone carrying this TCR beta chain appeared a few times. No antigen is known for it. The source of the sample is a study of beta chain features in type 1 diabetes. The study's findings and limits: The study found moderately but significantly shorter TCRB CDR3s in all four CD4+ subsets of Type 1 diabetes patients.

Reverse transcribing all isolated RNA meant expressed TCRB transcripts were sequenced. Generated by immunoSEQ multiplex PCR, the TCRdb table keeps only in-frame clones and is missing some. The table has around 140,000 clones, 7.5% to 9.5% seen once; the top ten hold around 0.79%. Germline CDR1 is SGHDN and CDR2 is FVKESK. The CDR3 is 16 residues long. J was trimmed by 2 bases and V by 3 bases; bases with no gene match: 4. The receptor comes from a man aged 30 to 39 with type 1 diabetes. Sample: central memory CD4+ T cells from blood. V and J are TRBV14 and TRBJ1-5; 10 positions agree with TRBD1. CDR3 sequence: CASSHRQGAGNQPQHF. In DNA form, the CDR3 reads TGTGCCAGCAGCCATAGACAGGGGGCGGGCAATCAGCCCCAGCATTTT.